This T cell receptor (beta chain) was sequenced during a study of chemoradiotherapy in HPV16-positive cancers (dated by TCRdb to the early 2020s). As for the study more broadly: Candidate HPV-specific T-cell clones and common TCR motifs were defined through functional T-cell assays on cells from two HPV16-positive patients. Whether T-cell immunity against the HPV oncoproteins E6 and E7 changes during chemoradiotherapy and whether survival is affected by this immunity were examined in the study. The candidate HPV-specific TCRs and motifs were then tracked in TCR repertoires from over 80 patients with HPV-related cancers.

V loses 1 base of germline sequence and J loses 4 bases, and the interval between the two ends is 12 bases. CDR1 and CDR2, per the germline V gene, are SGHDT and YYEEEE. From its cysteine to its phenylalanine, the CDR3 spans 15 amino acids. The DNA shown is the 45-base CDR3, in frame from base 1. The library was obtained by the immunoSEQ multiplex PCR assay. TCRdb holds this immuneACCESS table with in-frame rearrangements only. Some clones are missing; in checked studies, unresolved V genes explain under half, and the rest has no known cause. The sample profile shows approximately 12,000 clones; around nine tenths of them were found once. Together, the top ten hold over 5% of the sample. Study-wide findings and limitations: Among HPV16-positive patients, expansion of HPV-responsive T cells during chemoradiotherapy was associated with better recurrence-free survival. The survival association was reported for HPV16-positive patients, and the functional definition of HPV-specific T cells was derived from only a couple of HPV16-positive patients. Expansion of candidate HPV-specific clones and E7-related TCR motifs was observed in the tumor microenvironment during treatment, whereas no such expansion was observed for non-HPV-specific T cells.

Of note for this clone: Its binding antigen is unknown. No clone much larger than this one lies a single base away; base qualities are absent.

Because repertoires were sampled repeatedly during chemoradiotherapy, clonal expansion in the tumor microenvironment could be followed. This clonotype was sampled from a human donor with HPV-associated anogenital cancer. The rearrangement joined TRBV5-6 to TRBJ2-1; tentative D gene TRBD1, with 6 bases matching. The sequenced sample was blood, obtained from a patient who underwent chemoradiotherapy. Read as DNA, the sequence is TGTGCCAGCAGCTTGTGGGGGCGCGGGTACAATGAGCAGTTCTTC. It specifies CASSLWGRGYNEQFF.